The entry below describes one TCR beta chain. The antigen remains undetermined. This specimen comes from a study of beta chain features in type 1 diabetes. Expressed TCRB transcripts were sequenced after all isolated RNA was converted to cDNA. Produced via immunoSEQ multiplex PCR; TCRdb's table is partial and in-frame only. The sample has roughly 730,000 clones; roughly 13% are singletons. The CDR3 runs 15 residues. Germline V gene lookup returns CDR1 SQVTM and CDR2 ANQGSEA. V lost 5 bases to trimming and J lost 2 bases, with 16 bases between them. General study points: Type 1 diabetes patients had moderately but significantly shorter TCRB CDR3s in all four CD4+ subsets.

Sequencing was done on a sample of naive CD4+ T cells from blood. The chain uses TRBV29-1 and TRBJ2-1; D is possibly TRBD2 (7 bases). The origin of this receptor is a man between 18 and 35 years old with type 1 diabetes. CDR3 in DNA: TGCAGCGTTTCGAGGGGGGGAGAAACCTACAATGAGCAGTTCTTC. Translation gives CSVSRGGETYNEQFF.